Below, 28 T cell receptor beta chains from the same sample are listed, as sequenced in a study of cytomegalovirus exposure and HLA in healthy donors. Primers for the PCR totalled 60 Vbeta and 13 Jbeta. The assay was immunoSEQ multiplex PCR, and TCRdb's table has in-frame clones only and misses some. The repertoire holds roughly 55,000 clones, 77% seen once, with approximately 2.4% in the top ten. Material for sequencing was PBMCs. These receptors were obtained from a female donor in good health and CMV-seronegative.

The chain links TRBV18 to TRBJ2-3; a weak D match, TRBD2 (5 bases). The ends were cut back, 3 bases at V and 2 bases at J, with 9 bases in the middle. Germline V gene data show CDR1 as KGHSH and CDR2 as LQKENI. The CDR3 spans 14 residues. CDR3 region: CASSPIGVTDTQYF. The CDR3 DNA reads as TGTGCCAGCTCACCGATCGGGGTCACAGATACGCAGTATTTT.

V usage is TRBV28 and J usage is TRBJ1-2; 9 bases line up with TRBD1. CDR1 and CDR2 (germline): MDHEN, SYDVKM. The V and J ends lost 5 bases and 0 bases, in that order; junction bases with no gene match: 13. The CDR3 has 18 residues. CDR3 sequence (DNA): TGTGCCAGCAGTCCAACCCCGGGACAGGGAACGGCTAACTATGGCTACACCTTC. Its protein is CASSPTPGQGTANYGYTF.

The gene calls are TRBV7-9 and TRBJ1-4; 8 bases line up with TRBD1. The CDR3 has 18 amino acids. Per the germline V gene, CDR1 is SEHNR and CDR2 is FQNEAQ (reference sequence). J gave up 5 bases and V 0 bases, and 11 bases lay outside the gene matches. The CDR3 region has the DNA TGTGCCAGCAGCTTAGCAGGAGGGACAGGCGCGAAAAATGAAAAACTGTTTTTT. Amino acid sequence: CASSLAGGTGAKNEKLFF.

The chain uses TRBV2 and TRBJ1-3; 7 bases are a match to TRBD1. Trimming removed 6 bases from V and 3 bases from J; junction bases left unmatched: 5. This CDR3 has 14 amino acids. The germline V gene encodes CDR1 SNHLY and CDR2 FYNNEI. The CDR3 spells CASSEQGNGNTIYF. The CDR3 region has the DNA TGTGCCAGCAGCGAACAGGGGAATGGAAACACCATATATTTT.

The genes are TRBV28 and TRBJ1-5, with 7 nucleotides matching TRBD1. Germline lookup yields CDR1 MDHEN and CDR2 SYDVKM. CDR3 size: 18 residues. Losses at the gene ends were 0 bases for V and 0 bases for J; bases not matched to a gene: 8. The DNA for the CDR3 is TGTGCCAGCAGTTTATGGTCAGGGGGACCCCATAGCAATCAGCCCCAGCATTTT. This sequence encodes CASSLWSGGPHSNQPQHF.

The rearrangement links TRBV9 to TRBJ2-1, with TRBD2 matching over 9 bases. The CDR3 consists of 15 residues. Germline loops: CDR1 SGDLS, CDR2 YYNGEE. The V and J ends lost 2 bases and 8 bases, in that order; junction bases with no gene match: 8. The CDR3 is CASSVRREGIDEQFF. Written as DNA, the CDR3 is TGTGCCAGCAGCGTTCGGCGGGAGGGGATCGATGAGCAGTTCTTC.

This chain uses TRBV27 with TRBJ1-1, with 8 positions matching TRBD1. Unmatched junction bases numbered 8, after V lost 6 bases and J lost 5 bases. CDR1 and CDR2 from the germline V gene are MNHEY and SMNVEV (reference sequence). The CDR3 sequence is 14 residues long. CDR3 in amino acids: CASSRTQGVTEAFF. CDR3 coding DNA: TGTGCCAGCAGCCGGACACAGGGGGTTACTGAAGCTTTCTTT.

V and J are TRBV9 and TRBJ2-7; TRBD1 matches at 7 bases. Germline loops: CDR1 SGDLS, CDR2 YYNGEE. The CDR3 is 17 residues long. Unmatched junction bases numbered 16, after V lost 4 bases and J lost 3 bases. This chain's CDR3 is CASSPRSAGGFIYEQYF. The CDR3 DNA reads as TGTGCCAGCAGCCCCCGTAGTGCAGGGGGTTTTATCTACGAGCAGTACTTC. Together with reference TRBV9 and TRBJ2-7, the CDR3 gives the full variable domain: DSGVTQTPKHLITATGQRVTLRCSPRSGDLSVYWYQQSLDQGLQFLIQYYNGEERAKGNILERFSAQQFPDLHSELNLSSLELGDSALYFCASSPRSAGGFIYEQYFGPGTRLTVT.

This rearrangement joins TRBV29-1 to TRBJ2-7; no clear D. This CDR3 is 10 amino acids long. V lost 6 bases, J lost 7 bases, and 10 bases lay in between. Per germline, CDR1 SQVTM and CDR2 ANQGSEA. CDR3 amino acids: CSVGLREQYF. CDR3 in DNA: TGCAGCGTCGGTCTCCGGGAGCAGTACTTC.

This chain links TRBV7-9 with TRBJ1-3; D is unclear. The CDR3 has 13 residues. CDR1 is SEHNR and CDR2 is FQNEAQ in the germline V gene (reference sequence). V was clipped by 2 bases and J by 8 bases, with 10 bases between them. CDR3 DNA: TGTGCCAGCAGCTTACCCCCAGAGGACACCATATATTTT. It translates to CASSLPPEDTIYF.

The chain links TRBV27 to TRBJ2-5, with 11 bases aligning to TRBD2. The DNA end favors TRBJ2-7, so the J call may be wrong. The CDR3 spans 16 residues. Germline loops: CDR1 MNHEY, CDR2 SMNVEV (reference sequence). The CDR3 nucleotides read TGTGCCAGCAGTCACGGGACTAGCGGAACCTCCTACGAGCAGTACTTC. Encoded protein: CASSHGTSGTSYEQYF.

The CDR3 coding sequence is TGTGCCAGCAGCTCAAGATCGCTACCTAGCGGAGAGACCCAGTACTTC. This translates into CASSSRSLPSGETQYF. The chain recombines TRBV7-2 with TRBJ2-5; 7 nucleotides align to TRBD2. This CDR3 comprises 16 residues. Germline values: CDR1 SGHTA, CDR2 FQGNSA. Trimming took 4 bases from V and 4 from J; bases not matched to a gene: 12. The full variable domain, with the rest looked up from reference TRBV7-2 and TRBJ2-5, is GAGVSQSPSNKVTEKGKDVELRCDPISGHTALYWYRQSLGQGLEFLIYFQGNSAPDKSGLPSDRFSAERTGGSVSTLTIQRTQQEDSAVYLCASSSRSLPSGETQYFGPGTRLLVL.

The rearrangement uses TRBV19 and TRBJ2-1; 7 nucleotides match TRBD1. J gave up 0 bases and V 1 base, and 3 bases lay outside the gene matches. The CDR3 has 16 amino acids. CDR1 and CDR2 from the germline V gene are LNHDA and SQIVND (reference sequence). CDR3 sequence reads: CASSIGTGASYNEQFF. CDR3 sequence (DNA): TGTGCCAGTAGTATAGGAACAGGGGCCTCCTACAATGAGCAGTTCTTC. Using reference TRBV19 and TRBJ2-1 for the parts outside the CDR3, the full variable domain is DGGITQSPKYLFRKEGQNVTLSCEQNLNHDAMYWYRQDPGQGLRLIYYSQIVNDFQKGDIAEGYSVSREKKESFPLTVTSAQKNPTAFYLCASSIGTGASYNEQFFGPGTRLTVL.

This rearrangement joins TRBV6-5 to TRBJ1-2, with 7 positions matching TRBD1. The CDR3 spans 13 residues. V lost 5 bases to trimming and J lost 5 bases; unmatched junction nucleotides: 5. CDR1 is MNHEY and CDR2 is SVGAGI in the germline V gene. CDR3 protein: CASSIDRVYGYTF. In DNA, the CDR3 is TGTGCCAGCAGTATCGACAGGGTTTATGGCTACACCTTC.

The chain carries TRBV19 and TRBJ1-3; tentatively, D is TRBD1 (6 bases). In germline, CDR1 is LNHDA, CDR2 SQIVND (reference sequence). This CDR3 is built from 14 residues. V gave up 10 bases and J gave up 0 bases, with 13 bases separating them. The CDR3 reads CATSTGNSGNTIYF. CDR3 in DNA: TGTGCCACCTCCACAGGGAACTCTGGAAACACCATATATTTT.

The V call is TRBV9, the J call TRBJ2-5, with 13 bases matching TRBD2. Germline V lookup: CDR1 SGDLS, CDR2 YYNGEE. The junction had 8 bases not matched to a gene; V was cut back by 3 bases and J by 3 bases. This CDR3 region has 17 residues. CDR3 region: CASSEGTSGGAEETQYF. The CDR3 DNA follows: TGTGCCAGCAGCGAGGGTACTAGCGGGGGGGCCGAAGAGACCCAGTACTTC. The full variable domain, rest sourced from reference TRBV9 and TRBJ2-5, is DSGVTQTPKHLITATGQRVTLRCSPRSGDLSVYWYQQSLDQGLQFLIQYYNGEERAKGNILERFSAQQFPDLHSELNLSSLELGDSALYFCASSEGTSGGAEETQYFGPGTRLLVL.

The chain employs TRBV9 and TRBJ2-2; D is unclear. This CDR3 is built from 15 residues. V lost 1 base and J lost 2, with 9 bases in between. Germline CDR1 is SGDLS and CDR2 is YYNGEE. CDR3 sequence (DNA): TGTGCCAGCAGCGTAAACAGTCTCAACACCGGGGAGCTGTTTTTT. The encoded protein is CASSVNSLNTGELFF. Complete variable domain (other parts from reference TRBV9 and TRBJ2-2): DSGVTQTPKHLITATGQRVTLRCSPRSGDLSVYWYQQSLDQGLQFLIQYYNGEERAKGNILERFSAQQFPDLHSELNLSSLELGDSALYFCASSVNSLNTGELFFGEGSRLTVL.

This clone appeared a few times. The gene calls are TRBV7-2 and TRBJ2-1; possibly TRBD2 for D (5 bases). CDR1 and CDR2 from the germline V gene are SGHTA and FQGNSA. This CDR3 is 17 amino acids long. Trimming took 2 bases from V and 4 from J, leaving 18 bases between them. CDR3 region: CASSLTGFLGEYNEQFF. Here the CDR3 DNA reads TGTGCCAGCAGCTTAACCGGGTTCCTGGGAGAATACAATGAGCAGTTCTTC.

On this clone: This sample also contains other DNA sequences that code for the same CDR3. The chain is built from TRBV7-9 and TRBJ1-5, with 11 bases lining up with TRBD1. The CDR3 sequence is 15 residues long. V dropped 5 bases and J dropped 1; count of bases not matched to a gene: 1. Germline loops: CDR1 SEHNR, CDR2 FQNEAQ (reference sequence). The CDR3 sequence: CASSRDRGSNQPQHF. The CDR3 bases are TGTGCCAGCAGCCGGGACAGGGGGAGCAATCAGCCCCAGCATTTT.

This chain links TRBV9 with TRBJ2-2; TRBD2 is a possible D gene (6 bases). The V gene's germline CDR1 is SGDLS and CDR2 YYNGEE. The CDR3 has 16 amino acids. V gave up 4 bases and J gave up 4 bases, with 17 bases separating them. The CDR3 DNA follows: TGTGCCAGCAGCCGAGGGACTTTACCCGGCACCGGGGAGCTGTTTTTT. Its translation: CASSRGTLPGTGELFF. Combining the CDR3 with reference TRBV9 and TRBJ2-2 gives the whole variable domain DSGVTQTPKHLITATGQRVTLRCSPRSGDLSVYWYQQSLDQGLQFLIQYYNGEERAKGNILERFSAQQFPDLHSELNLSSLELGDSALYFCASSRGTLPGTGELFFGEGSRLTVL.

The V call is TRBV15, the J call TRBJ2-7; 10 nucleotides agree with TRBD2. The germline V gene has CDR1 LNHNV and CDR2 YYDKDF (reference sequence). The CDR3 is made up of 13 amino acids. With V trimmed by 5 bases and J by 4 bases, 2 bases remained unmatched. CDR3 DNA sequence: TGTGCCACCAGCCTAGCGGGGGAGTACGAGCAGTACTTC. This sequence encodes CATSLAGEYEQYF.

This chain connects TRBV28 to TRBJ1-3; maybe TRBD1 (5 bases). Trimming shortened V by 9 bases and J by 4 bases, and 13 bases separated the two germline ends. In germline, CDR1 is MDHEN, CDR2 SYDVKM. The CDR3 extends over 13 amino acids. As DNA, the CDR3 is TGTGCCAGTGTTCAGGGAACCGGAAACACCATATATTTT. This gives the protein CASVQGTGNTIYF.

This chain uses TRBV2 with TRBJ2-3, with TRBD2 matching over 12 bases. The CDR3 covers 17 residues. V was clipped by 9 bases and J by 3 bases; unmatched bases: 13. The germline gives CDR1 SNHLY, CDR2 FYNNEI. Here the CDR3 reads CASPFVGLAGGTDTQYF. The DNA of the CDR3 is TGTGCCAGTCCTTTCGTAGGGCTAGCGGGGGGGACAGATACGCAGTATTTT.

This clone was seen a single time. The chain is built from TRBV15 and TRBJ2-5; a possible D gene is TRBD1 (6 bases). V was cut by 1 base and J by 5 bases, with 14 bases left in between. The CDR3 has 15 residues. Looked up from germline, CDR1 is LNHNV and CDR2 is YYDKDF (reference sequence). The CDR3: CATSRAPGARETQYF. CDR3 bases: TGTGCCACCAGCAGAGCCCCAGGGGCGAGGGAGACCCAGTACTTC.

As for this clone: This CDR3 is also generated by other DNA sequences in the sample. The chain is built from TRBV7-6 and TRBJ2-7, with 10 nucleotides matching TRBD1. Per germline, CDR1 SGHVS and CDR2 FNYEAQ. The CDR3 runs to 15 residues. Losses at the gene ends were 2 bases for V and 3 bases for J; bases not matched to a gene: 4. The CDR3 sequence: CASSLRGTGDYEQYF. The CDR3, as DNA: TGTGCCAGCAGCTTACGTGGGACAGGGGACTACGAGCAGTACTTC.

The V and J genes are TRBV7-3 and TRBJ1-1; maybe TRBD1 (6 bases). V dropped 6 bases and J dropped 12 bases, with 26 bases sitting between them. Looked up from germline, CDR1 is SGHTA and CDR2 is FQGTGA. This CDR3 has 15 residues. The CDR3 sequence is CASRRTADSGRATFF. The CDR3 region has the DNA TGTGCCAGCAGACGAACCGCGGACAGCGGACGCGCCACTTTCTTT.

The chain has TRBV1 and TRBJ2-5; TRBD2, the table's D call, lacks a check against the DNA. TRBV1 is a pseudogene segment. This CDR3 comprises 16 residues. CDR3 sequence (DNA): TGCACCACTGCCGAACCGGGACTAGCGGGATCGGAGACCCAGTACTTC. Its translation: CTTAEPGLAGSETQYF.

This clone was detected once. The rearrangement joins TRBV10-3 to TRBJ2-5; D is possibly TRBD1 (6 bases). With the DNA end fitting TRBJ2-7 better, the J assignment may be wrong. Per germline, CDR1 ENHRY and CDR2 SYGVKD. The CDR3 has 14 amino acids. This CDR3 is CAINSQGSSYEQYF. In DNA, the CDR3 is TGTGCCATCAACTCCCAGGGGTCATCCTACGAGCAGTACTTC.